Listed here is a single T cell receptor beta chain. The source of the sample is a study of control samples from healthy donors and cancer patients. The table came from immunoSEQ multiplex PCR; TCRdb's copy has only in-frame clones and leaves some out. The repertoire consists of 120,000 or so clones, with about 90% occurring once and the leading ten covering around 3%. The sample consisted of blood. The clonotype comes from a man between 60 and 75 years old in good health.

CDR3 bases: TGTGCCAGCAGTTACTCATCAGTTAGCAATCAGCCCCAGCATTTT. Translated, it gives CASSYSSVSNQPQHF. The chain is built from TRBV6-5 and TRBJ1-5; no clear D. Trimming stripped 0 bases from V and 0 bases from J, with 6 bases between. Germline CDR1 MNHEY, CDR2 SVGAGI. CDR3 length: 15 residues.